These 21 T cell receptor beta chains were all obtained from the same sample, sequenced in a study of T-cell memory formation after mild COVID-19. TCRdb called the 5' RACE reads again in MiXCR, with one record for every CDR3 protein. The sample has fewer than 150,000 distinct CDR3 sequences, 13% to 15% seen once. Material for sequencing was PBMCs or a T cell subset sorted from them (not recorded which). All receptors come from an adult woman who had mild COVID-19 (a few samples of this study predate the infection). Cell type and time point are not known.

To note about this clonotype: This clone may be a read error of a much larger clone one base away. The V and J genes are TRBV4-3 and TRBJ2-2; no firm D call. Trimming removed 0 bases at V and 2 bases at J, with 10 bases between. The CDR3 extends over 16 amino acids. Germline values: CDR1 LGHNA, CDR2 YSLEER. DNA of the CDR3: TGCGCCAGCAGCCAAGATGATGGAGACAACACCGGGGAGCTGTTTTTT. Translating it yields CASSQDDGDNTGELFF.

The J gene is TRBJ2-2, the V gene TRBV20-1, with TRBD1 matching over 9 bases. J gave up 6 bases and V 4 bases, and 6 bases lay outside the gene matches. This CDR3 comprises 14 residues. Germline V gene data show CDR1 as DFQATT and CDR2 as SNEGSKA (reference sequence). CDR3 sequence reads: CSATGTGKPGELFF. CDR3 bases: TGCAGTGCTACCGGGACAGGGAAACCCGGGGAGCTGTTTTTT.

The gene calls are TRBV25-1 and TRBJ2-5; 7 bases match TRBD2. Trimming at V came to 1 base and at J to 5 bases, leaving 7 bases not matched to a gene. This CDR3 is 15 amino acids long. Germline values: CDR1 MGHDK, CDR2 SYGVNS. CDR3 region: CASSEWGGAVETQYF. CDR3 DNA sequence: TGTGCCAGCAGTGAATGGGGGGGAGCGGTTGAGACCCAGTACTTC.

This clonotype came up a few times. V usage is TRBV5-6 and J usage is TRBJ1-1, with D hard to call. The CDR3 runs 12 residues. CDR1 and CDR2 from the germline V gene are SGHDT and YYEEEE. Trimming took 3 bases from V and 4 from J, leaving 7 bases between them. CDR3 in amino acids: CASSYVGTEAFF. In nucleotides, the CDR3 is TGTGCCAGCAGCTACGTAGGCACTGAAGCTTTCTTT.

This clonotype was seen many times. The J gene is TRBJ2-1, the V gene TRBV7-2; TRBD1 might be the D (5 bases). The ends were cut back, 4 bases at V and 6 bases at J, with 7 bases in the middle. The germline V gene has CDR1 SGHTA and CDR2 FQGNSA. The CDR3 contains 12 residues. The CDR3 DNA sequence: TGTGCCAGCAGCTCCCAGGGCAATGAGCAGTTCTTC. Encoded protein: CASSSQGNEQFF. The full variable domain, in which reference TRBV7-2 and TRBJ2-1 provide the parts outside the CDR3, is GAGVSQSPSNKVTEKGKDVELRCDPISGHTALYWYRQSLGQGLEFLIYFQGNSAPDKSGLPSDRFSAERTGGSVSTLTIQRTQQEDSAVYLCASSSQGNEQFFGPGTRLTVL.

The CDR3 DNA reads TGTGCCAGCAGCTTGTTAGCGGGAGGGCGTTCCGAGCAGTACTTC. Protein: CASSLLAGGRSEQYF. The rearrangement uses TRBV7-8 and TRBJ2-7, with 11 bases that match TRBD2. Per the germline V gene, CDR1 is SGHVS and CDR2 is FQNEAQ. V shed 3 bases and J 6 bases; nucleotides not matched to a gene: 7. CDR3 length: 15 residues.

This chain joins TRBV30 and TRBJ2-1, with D perhaps matching TRBD1 (7 bases). Trimming left V 4 bases short and J 7 bases short, with 11 bases between. The CDR3 contains 12 residues. The germline CDR1 and CDR2 sequences are GTSNPN and SVGIG (reference sequence). CDR3 sequence (DNA): TGTGCCTGGATGTCAGGGGGGAATGAGCAGTTCTTC. Translated, it gives CAWMSGGNEQFF.

The chain links TRBV25-1 to TRBJ2-7; D possibly corresponds to TRBD2 (6 bases). The CDR3 length is 14 residues. V was cut by 5 bases and J by 7 bases, with 18 bases left in between. Germline values: CDR1 MGHDK, CDR2 SYGVNS. The CDR3 nucleotides are TGTGCCAGCAGTCTGGACGCGGGATTCGGGGAGCAGTACTTC. Residues: CASSLDAGFGEQYF.

This rearrangement joins TRBV4-3 to TRBJ2-1; TRBD2 agrees at 7 bases. V was pared by 0 bases and J by 3 bases, with 2 bases of the junction left unmatched. The CDR3 totals 15 residues. Germline V gene lookup returns CDR1 LGHNA and CDR2 YSLEER. The CDR3 bases are TGCGCCAGCAGCCAAGAGGGGGGGTTCTACAATGAGCAGTTCTTC. Protein sequence: CASSQEGGFYNEQFF.

This clonotype was seen ten or more times. This chain joins TRBV29-1 and TRBJ2-7; the match to TRBD1 covers 8 bases. Trimming at V came to 4 bases and at J to 2 bases, leaving 1 base not matched to a gene. This CDR3 spans 12 amino acids. Germline CDR1 and CDR2: SQVTM and ANQGSEA. CDR3 amino acids: CSVGTGTYEQYF. The CDR3 DNA follows: TGCAGCGTTGGGACAGGGACCTACGAGCAGTACTTC.

The rearrangement links TRBV2 to TRBJ2-6; D call uncertain. Looked up from germline, CDR1 is SNHLY and CDR2 is FYNNEI. Trimming shortened V by 6 bases and J by 0 bases, and 15 bases separated the two germline ends. The length of the CDR3 is 17 residues. CDR3: CASSEYGSGSGANVLTF. DNA of the CDR3: TGTGCCAGCAGCGAATATGGATCTGGCTCTGGGGCCAACGTCCTGACTTTC.

This rearrangement joins TRBV3-1 to TRBJ2-7; D might be TRBD1 (5 bases). The CDR3 covers 17 residues. The V and J ends lost 0 bases and 0 bases respectively, with 15 bases between them. Germline values: CDR1 LGHDT, CDR2 YNNKEL (reference sequence). Written as DNA, the CDR3 is TGTGCCAGCAGCCAAGACCAGGGAACAGGCCCCTCCTACGAGCAGTACTTC. Encoded protein: CASSQDQGTGPSYEQYF.

This rearrangement joins TRBV12-3 or TRBV12-4 to TRBJ1-2; weak D call: TRBD1 (5 bases). Trimming stripped 6 bases from V and 8 bases from J, with 25 bases between. CDR3 length: 16 residues. The CDR3 sequence: CASSPWVVGEGGGYTF. CDR3 bases: TGTGCCAGCAGCCCCTGGGTGGTAGGGGAAGGAGGAGGCTACACCTTC.

This chain links TRBV11-1 with TRBJ2-3; D perhaps matches TRBD2 (5 bases). The CDR3 is 16 residues long. V dropped 4 bases and J dropped 2 bases, with 16 bases sitting between them. Germline CDR1 is SGHAT and CDR2 is FQDESV (reference sequence). CDR3 loop: CASSWTEDSDTDTQYF. CDR3 sequence (DNA): TGTGCCAGCAGCTGGACCGAGGACTCCGACACAGATACGCAGTATTTT.

The chain has TRBV9 and TRBJ1-4; TRBD1 matches at 7 bases. From germline, CDR1 is SGDLS and CDR2 YYNGEE. V was clipped by 0 bases and J by 7 bases; unmatched bases: 3. This CDR3 region has 14 residues. This CDR3 is CASSVEGGGEKLFF. In nucleotides, the CDR3 is TGTGCCAGCAGCGTAGAAGGGGGCGGTGAAAAACTGTTTTTT. Full variable domain (outside the CDR3, taken from reference TRBV9 and TRBJ1-4): DSGVTQTPKHLITATGQRVTLRCSPRSGDLSVYWYQQSLDQGLQFLIQYYNGEERAKGNILERFSAQQFPDLHSELNLSSLELGDSALYFCASSVEGGGEKLFFGSGTQLSVL.

The chain has TRBV10-3 and TRBJ2-1, with TRBD1 matching 8 bases. The V segment lost 2 bases and the J segment 8 bases; nucleotides outside the gene matches: 8. Germline values: CDR1 ENHRY, CDR2 SYGVKD. This CDR3 is built from 15 residues. The CDR3 is CAISEGQGVGDEQFF. The CDR3 bases are TGTGCCATCAGTGAGGGACAGGGAGTGGGCGATGAGCAGTTCTTC.

This clonotype was picked up a small number of times. The J gene is TRBJ2-1, the V gene TRBV7-6, with 8 positions matching TRBD2. The germline V gene has CDR1 SGHVS and CDR2 FNYEAQ. After removal of 3 bases from V and 2 bases from J, the junction contained 3 bases not matched to a gene. This CDR3 is 15 amino acids long. The CDR3 DNA follows: TGTGCCAGCAGCTTGACGGGGGGGACCTACAATGAGCAGTTCTTC. This gives the protein CASSLTGGTYNEQFF.

The chain has TRBV7-8 and TRBJ2-3; D is perhaps TRBD1 or TRBD2 (6 bases each). Trimming left V 10 bases short and J 2 bases short, with 19 bases between. The CDR3 consists of 15 residues. Germline V CDR1 and CDR2: SGHVS, FQNEAQ. The CDR3 DNA follows: TGTGCCACGAGGAGTGGTCCGGGGGCCACAGATACGCAGTATTTT. Protein: CATRSGPGATDTQYF.

V and J are TRBV9 and TRBJ2-7, with 9 bases lining up with TRBD2. V gave up 4 bases and J gave up 6 bases; unmatched junction bases: 8. The V gene's germline CDR1 is SGDLS and CDR2 YYNGEE. The CDR3 is made up of 14 amino acids. The CDR3 coding sequence is TGTGCCAGCAGCCCGTCGGATAGCGGGAGCGAGCAGTACTTC. This gives the protein CASSPSDSGSEQYF.

This clonotype was observed a handful of times. The V call is TRBV4-3, the J call TRBJ2-7, with 9 bases that match TRBD1. The CDR3 loop spans 16 amino acids. Trimming cost V 2 bases and J 2 bases; bases outside gene matches: 7. Per germline, CDR1 LGHNA and CDR2 YSLEER. The CDR3 loop is CASSQRTDRGAYEQYF. Written as DNA, the CDR3 is TGCGCCAGCAGCCAAAGAACCGACAGGGGGGCCTACGAGCAGTACTTC.

The chain uses TRBV27 and TRBJ2-1; D unclear. Germline assignment: CDR1 MNHEY and CDR2 SMNVEV (reference sequence). The CDR3 loop spans 15 amino acids. V was pared by 0 bases and J by 2 bases, with 8 bases between. As DNA, the CDR3 is TGTGCCAGCAGTTTATCTTCGTCCACCTACAATGAGCAGTTCTTC. Amino acids: CASSLSSSTYNEQFF.